The clone carrying this T cell receptor (beta chain) was observed a few times. What it binds is unknown. Unmatched junction bases numbered 12, after V lost 4 bases and J lost 3 bases. The CDR3 consists of 19 residues. The germline V gene has CDR1 SGHAT and CDR2 FQNNGV. TCRdb called the RT-PCR reads again in MiXCR, with one record for every CDR3 protein. The table shows over 450,000 distinct CDR3 sequences, with around 13% occurring only once. This entry is derived from a study of response to subunit inactivated influenza vaccine. Overall study results and limits: Few new T cells, the authors suggested, are recruited by each seasonal influenza vaccination.

The sequence came from a man aged 50 or older who received an inactivated influenza vaccine. The chain uses TRBV11-2 and TRBJ2-7, with TRBD2 matching over 16 bases. The source was PBMCs from blood, collected about 40 days after vaccination. The CDR3 loop is CASSSDPGLAGGRIYEQYF. In nucleotides, the CDR3 is TGTGCCAGCAGCTCAGACCCGGGACTAGCGGGGGGGCGGATCTACGAGCAGTACTTC.